These 13 T cell receptor beta chains were sequenced from one sample in a study of PD-1 blockade in classical Hodgkin lymphoma. The time point here: cycle 4 day 1 (C4D1), after around six weeks of nivolumab. Each of the patients experienced relapse following autologous stem cell transplantation, and their brentuximab vedotin exposure differed. Produced via immunoSEQ multiplex PCR; TCRdb's table is partial and in-frame only. This table holds some 19,000 clones, around 81% found once. Sequencing used peripheral blood mononuclear cells (PBMCs), obtained before the fourth cycle of nivolumab. The receptor set was obtained from a human donor with classical Hodgkin lymphoma.

The chain employs TRBV7-2 and TRBJ2-5; tentatively, D is TRBD2 (6 bases). Germline V gene sequence: CDR1 SGHTA, CDR2 FQGNSA. The V end was cut by 2 bases, the J end by 5 bases, with 9 bases between. This CDR3 region has 13 residues. CDR3 in amino acids: CASSLSGGETQYF. The CDR3 DNA is TGTGCCAGCAGCTTATCCGGAGGGGAGACCCAGTACTTC.

V and J are TRBV19 and TRBJ2-5; D may match TRBD1 or TRBD2 (5 bases each). Trimming cost V 3 bases and J 5 bases, with 16 bases left between them. Germline-derived CDR1 and CDR2 are LNHDA and SQIVND (reference sequence). CDR3 length: 15 residues. This CDR3 reads CASSMVLGGLETQYF. CDR3 DNA sequence: TGTGCCAGTAGTATGGTGCTTGGGGGATTGGAGACCCAGTACTTC.

The V gene is TRBV15, the J gene TRBJ2-1; 11 nucleotides agree with TRBD2. Unmatched junction bases numbered 10, after V lost 0 bases and J lost 12 bases. The germline V gene has CDR1 LNHNV and CDR2 YYDKDF (reference sequence). CDR3 size: 16 residues. In nucleotides, the CDR3 is TGTGCCACCAGCAGAGATGGGACTAGCGGCTGGAGGAGGCAGTTCTTC. Protein: CATSRDGTSGWRRQFF.

V and J are TRBV30 and TRBJ2-2; no clear D gene. This CDR3 spans 14 amino acids. Germline CDR1 reads GTSNPN; CDR2 reads SVGIG (reference sequence). V dropped 3 bases and J dropped 3 bases, with 11 bases sitting between them. This CDR3 is CAWSVVLDTGELFF. The CDR3 nucleotides are TGTGCCTGGAGCGTTGTGCTTGACACCGGGGAGCTGTTTTTT.

V and J are TRBV11-2 and TRBJ1-1, with D perhaps matching TRBD1 (5 bases). The CDR3 extends over 13 amino acids. The V gene lost 1 base and the J gene lost 5 bases, with 8 bases spanning the gap. The V gene's germline CDR1 is SGHAT and CDR2 FQNNGV. DNA for the CDR3: TGTGCCAGCAGCTTAGGGGGGGTAACTGAAGCTTTCTTT. Translation gives CASSLGGVTEAFF. The whole variable domain, remainder taken from reference TRBV11-2 and TRBJ1-1, is EAGVAQSPRYKIIEKRQSVAFWCNPISGHATLYWYQQILGQGPKLLIQFQNNGVVDDSQLPKDRFSAERLKGVDSTLKIQPAKLEDSAVYLCASSLGGVTEAFFGQGTRLTVV.

The genes are TRBV5-6 and TRBJ2-7; D unresolved. Deletions cut 0 bases from V and 3 bases from J, with 10 bases between. CDR3 length equals 14 residues. Germline loops: CDR1 SGHDT, CDR2 YYEEEE. The CDR3 DNA follows: TGTGCCAGCAGCTTGGGGGGTATCGTCTACGAGCAGTACTTC. The encoded protein is CASSLGGIVYEQYF.

The chain couples TRBV7-9 to TRBJ1-1, with D uncertain. The CDR3 has 17 amino acids. Germline CDR1 reads SEHNR; CDR2 reads FQNEAQ (reference sequence). Trimming removed 0 bases from V and 0 bases from J, with 14 bases in between. CDR3 region: CASSLALSRQMNTEAFF. DNA for the CDR3: TGTGCCAGCAGCTTAGCGCTCTCTAGGCAAATGAACACTGAAGCTTTCTTT.

V and J are TRBV27 and TRBJ2-7; D may be TRBD1 (6 bases). V lost 4 bases and J lost 5, with 12 bases in between. This CDR3 has 13 residues. Germline values: CDR1 MNHEY, CDR2 SMNVEV (reference sequence). The CDR3 DNA is TGTGCCAGCAGTTCCCCGAACAGGGACGAGCAGTACTTC. Translating it yields CASSSPNRDEQYF.

V gene TRBV27 combines with J gene TRBJ2-1; 10 bases line up with TRBD2. Germline trimming cut 3 bases from V and 0 bases from J; bases unmatched to any gene: 14. The CDR3 has 20 residues. CDR1 is MNHEY, CDR2 SMNVEV, per germline (reference sequence). The CDR3 DNA reads as TGTGCCAGCAGTTTCCCCCTAGCGGGAGAGTATGTAGGCTCCTACAATGAGCAGTTCTTC. Encoded protein: CASSFPLAGEYVGSYNEQFF.

This clone came up a few times. CDR3: CASSVDRESPLHF. In nucleotides, the CDR3 is TGTGCCAGCAGCGTCGACAGGGAATCACCCCTCCACTTT. The chain recombines TRBV7-6 with TRBJ1-6; TRBD1 matches 7 bases. The trim removed 5 bases at V and 10 bases at J, leaving 5 bases unmatched. Germline assignment: CDR1 SGHVS and CDR2 FNYEAQ. This CDR3 spans 13 amino acids.

This chain uses TRBV19 with TRBJ1-5; no reliable D call. The CDR3 is made up of 14 amino acids. The V end was cut by 2 bases, the J end by 2 bases, with 7 bases between. CDR1 and CDR2 from the germline V gene are LNHDA and SQIVND (reference sequence). CDR3 coding DNA: TGTGCCAGTAGTATACCGATGGGCAATCAGCCCCAGCATTTT. Amino acids: CASSIPMGNQPQHF. The complete variable domain, with remaining parts taken from reference TRBV19 and TRBJ1-5, reads DGGITQSPKYLFRKEGQNVTLSCEQNLNHDAMYWYRQDPGQGLRLIYYSQIVNDFQKGDIAEGYSVSREKKESFPLTVTSAQKNPTAFYLCASSIPMGNQPQHFGDGTRLSIL.

The chain has TRBV7-9 and TRBJ2-2; 11 bases match TRBD2. Losses at the gene ends were 1 base for V and 4 bases for J; bases not matched to a gene: 5. The CDR3 has 17 residues. Germline assignment: CDR1 SEHNR and CDR2 FQNEAQ (reference sequence). This CDR3 is CASSLERLAGSTGELFF. CDR3 bases: TGTGCCAGCAGCTTAGAAAGACTAGCGGGATCCACCGGGGAGCTGTTTTTT.

The genes are TRBV11-2 and TRBJ1-1; D call uncertain. The V gene's germline CDR1 is SGHAT and CDR2 FQNNGV. The V gene lost 1 base and the J gene lost 1 base, with 10 bases spanning the gap. This CDR3 region has 15 residues. CDR3 bases: TGTGCCAGCAGCTTAGTTCCTACAGAGAACACTGAAGCTTTCTTT. Protein sequence: CASSLVPTENTEAFF.